This paragraph reports one TCR beta chain. The data belong to a study of cytomegalovirus exposure and HLA in healthy donors. Trimming cost V 5 bases and J 5 bases, with 7 bases left between them. CDR3 length: 12 amino acids. Germline CDR1 SGHTA, CDR2 FQGNSA. Researchers ran the PCR with 60 Vbeta and 13 Jbeta primers. Some clones are missing from TCRdb's copy, which holds only in-frame ones; the method was immunoSEQ multiplex PCR. This table holds about 98,000 clones, about 81% found once. This clonotype was sampled from a man aged 35-49 years in good health and CMV-seronegative. This rearrangement joins TRBV7-2 to TRBJ2-1, with a possible D match to TRBD1 (5 bases). Sequenced input: PBMCs. This chain's CDR3 is CASSVQDNEQFF. CDR3 bases: TGTGCCAGCAGCGTACAGGACAATGAGCAGTTCTTC.